These 7 T cell receptor beta chains share one sample of origin, sequenced in a study of blood T cell repertoires in COVID-19 (dated by TCRdb to about 2020). Library prep was done by the immunoSEQ multiplex PCR assay. TCRdb holds this immuneACCESS table with in-frame rearrangements only. Some clones are missing; in checked studies, unresolved V genes explain under half, and the rest has no known cause. Within this sample are about 260,000 clones, with 80% to 90% of them counted one time only. 2.4% of the sample goes to the ten largest clones. What was sequenced was PBMCs or T cells enriched from blood (not recorded which). The receptors shown here come from a woman under 30 who had recovered from COVID-19.

As regards this clone: One junction end does not reproduce the germline sequence, and a read error may be involved. This chain uses TRBV6-5 with TRBJ1-6, with D perhaps TRBD1 (6 bases). Looked up from germline, CDR1 is MNHEY and CDR2 is SVGAGI. The CDR3 length is 14 residues. The CDR3 protein is CASSYAGANTRPLF. In DNA, the CDR3 is TGTGCCAGCAGTTACGCGGGGGCGAACACAAGGCCCCTTTTT.

The V and J genes are TRBV4-2 and TRBJ1-6, with a possible D match to TRBD1 (5 bases). The CDR3 consists of 17 residues. The V end was cut by 0 bases, the J end by 4 bases, with 13 bases between. Germline-derived CDR1 and CDR2 are LGHNA and YNFKEQ. The CDR3 loop is CASSQEEETAYNSPLHF. CDR3 in DNA: TGTGCCAGCAGCCAAGAAGAGGAGACAGCGTATAATTCACCCCTCCACTTT.

This chain connects TRBV12-5 to TRBJ1-1; 9 bases match TRBD1. Germline CDR1 and CDR2: LGHNT and FRNRAP. J was trimmed by 2 bases and V by 6 bases; bases with no gene match: 4. CDR3 size: 14 residues. The CDR3 nucleotides are TGTGCTAGTGGACCGGACAGGGGAAACACTGAAGCTTTCTTT. This sequence encodes CASGPDRGNTEAFF.

The chain uses TRBV4-1 and TRBJ1-2; D may be TRBD1 (5 bases). Trimming pared 0 bases from V and 6 bases from J, leaving 11 bases between. Germline values: CDR1 MGHRA, CDR2 YSYEKL. The CDR3 has 14 residues. This CDR3 is CASSQDRVPHGYTF. In DNA form, the CDR3 reads TGCGCCAGCAGCCAAGACAGGGTTCCCCATGGCTACACCTTC.

CDR3 bases: TGTGCCAGCGTCGTCATTCAAGGGGGGGCCAATGAGCAGTTCTTC. Encoded protein: CASVVIQGGANEQFF. The gene calls are TRBV7-9 and TRBJ2-1, with D maybe TRBD2 (7 bases). V gave up 8 bases and J gave up 6 bases, with 20 bases separating them. The CDR3 consists of 15 residues. In germline, CDR1 is SEHNR, CDR2 FQNEAQ (reference sequence).

The DNA of the CDR3 is TGTGCCAGCATGGGACAGGGGGTCATCGATGAGCAGTTCTTC. Amino acids: CASMGQGVIDEQFF. The chain carries TRBV4-2 and TRBJ2-1; 11 bases are shared with TRBD1. CDR3 size: 14 residues. The V segment lost 7 bases and the J segment 8 bases; nucleotides outside the gene matches: 7. Germline V lookup: CDR1 LGHNA, CDR2 YNFKEQ.

The J gene is TRBJ2-2, the V gene TRBV29-1, with 12 bases identical to TRBD1. The CDR3 loop spans 17 amino acids. Looked up from germline, CDR1 is SQVTM and CDR2 is ANQGSEA. J was trimmed by 5 bases and V by 6 bases; bases with no gene match: 13. In DNA, the CDR3 is TGCAGCGTAGACATCCGGGACAGGGGGCGGGTGACCGGGGAGCTGTTTTTT. Translated: CSVDIRDRGRVTGELFF.